Detailed here is one TCR beta chain. The antigen it binds to is not known. Base quality data are lacking; no much larger clone is found one base away. Other nucleotide sequences in the sample specify the same CDR3. This sample was taken from a study of blood T cell repertoires in COVID-19 (dated by TCRdb to between 2020 and 2021). In terms of the full investigation: Samples from collaborators originated in the United States, Italy and Spain and spanned both the acute and convalescent phases of COVID-19. The material from the prospective study consisted of cDNA or gDNA derived from T cells, B-cell-depleted T cells, or PBMCs. Deeply sampled blood TCRbeta repertoires from subjects exposed to, actively infected with, or recovered from COVID-19 were included in the dataset. A freely available public database, intended as a resource for researchers studying the immune response to SARS-CoV-2, is where the repertoires were released. The samples were drawn from the first 160 participants of the ongoing ImmuneRACE study and from some 1,300 subjects provided by 6 global collaborators. Nearly every sample came with metadata listing a de-identified subject ID, COVID-19 status, age in years and sex. HLA class I and class II types, where available, came from metadata supplied by the sample provider rather than from assay-based typing.

TCRbeta CDR3 regions were amplified from genomic DNA by means of the immunoSEQ Assay, a bias-controlled multiplex PCR. The study's processing was this. The number of nucleated cells in each sample was estimated by amplification of reference gene primers within the assay. To quantify the absolute abundance of each unique TCRbeta CDR3 rearrangement, sequence reads were collapsed and filtered. For each sample, productive Simpson clonality was calculated by taking the square root of Simpson's diversity index across productive rearrangements. Held by TCRdb, this immuneACCESS table contains in-frame sequences only and omits some clones. Under half of the omission traces to an unresolved V gene where checked; the cause of the rest is unknown. For V, J and clone size, that table is used; D and trimming come from the DNA. Present in this sample are about 260,000 clones, around 87% of which were seen just once. Clones ranked in the top ten supply around 2% of the sample.

In the prospective study, participants were roughly 18 to 100 years old, resided in about two dozen geographic areas of the United States, and were enrolled through a virtual design. To assign participants to cohorts, the prospective study relied on clinical history that participants themselves reported in a screening survey and a study questionnaire. For ImmuneRACE Cohort 3, a participant was defined as recovered based on two consecutive negative NP/OP PCR tests, clearance by a healthcare professional, or resolution of symptoms. In the prospective study, whole blood, serum and a nasopharyngeal or oropharyngeal swab were collected from each participant by mobile phlebotomists. Over a roughly 2-month period, participants in the prospective study had the option of providing additional blood draws and questionnaires. Before DNA extraction, prospective study blood samples were shipped either frozen or at room temperature.

Cut back by 5 bases and 1 base, the V and J ends lie 11 bases apart. The CDR3 runs 14 residues from the cysteine to the phenylalanine. Only the CDR3 region is kept as DNA, spanning 42 bases read in frame from base 1. For CDR1 and CDR2, the germline V gene (reference sequence) lists SEHNR and FQNEAQ. What the authors observed across the whole study: How much clinical and demographic metadata was included differed by source and by participant, and the metadata was provided uncurated.

The clonotype originates from a woman aged 18-29 years who had recovered from COVID-19. The V and J segments used are TRBV7-9 and TRBJ1-1, and perhaps TRBD1 as D gene, on 5 matching bases. Source material: PBMCs or T cells enriched from blood (not recorded which). The sequenced DNA: TGTGCCAGCAGCCCCCCGGGGGGGAACACTGAAGCTTTCTTT. This yields the protein CASSPPGGNTEAFF.